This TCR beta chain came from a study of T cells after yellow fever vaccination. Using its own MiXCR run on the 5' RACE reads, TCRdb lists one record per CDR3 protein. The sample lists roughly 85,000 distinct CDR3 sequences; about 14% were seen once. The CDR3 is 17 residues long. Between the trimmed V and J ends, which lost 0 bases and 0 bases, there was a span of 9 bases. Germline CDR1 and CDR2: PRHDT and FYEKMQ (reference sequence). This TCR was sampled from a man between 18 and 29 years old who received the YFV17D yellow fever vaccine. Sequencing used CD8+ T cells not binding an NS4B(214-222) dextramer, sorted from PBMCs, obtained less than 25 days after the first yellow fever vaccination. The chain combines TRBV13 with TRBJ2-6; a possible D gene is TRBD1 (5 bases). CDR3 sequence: CASSLGGALSGANVLTF. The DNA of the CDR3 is TGTGCCAGCAGCTTAGGAGGGGCCCTCTCTGGGGCCAACGTCCTGACTTTC.